Detailed here is one T cell receptor (beta chain). Its antigen remains unknown. Recipients boosted at about 4 weeks or about 12 weeks are pooled. Per germline, CDR1 LNHNV and CDR2 YYDKDF (reference sequence). J gave up 6 bases and V 0 bases, and 5 bases lay outside the gene matches. The CDR3 runs to 16 residues. Sequencing was performed with immunoSEQ multiplex PCR; in TCRdb, only in-frame clones are kept and a portion is missing. The sample holds roughly 160,000 clones, roughly 89% seen once. The sample is drawn from a study of T cell responses to AZD1222 COVID-19 vaccine. Whole-study results and caveats: Researchers took repertoire samples only after the peak T cell response had come. Possibly, clonal diversity was underestimated; donors were largely white British and included more females. Baseline testing showed seropositivity in only a handful of AZD1222 recipients.

This specimen was peripheral blood, taken 28 days after the second AZD1222 dose. J is TRBJ1-6 and V is TRBV15; 7 nucleotides agree with TRBD1. The clonotype originates from an adult who received the AZD1222 COVID-19 vaccine. In DNA, the CDR3 is TGTGCCACCAGCAGAGATGTGGGACAGACTAATTCACCCCTCCACTTT. Translating it yields CATSRDVGQTNSPLHF. Looking up the rest from reference TRBV15 and TRBJ1-6 gives the full variable domain: DAMVIQNPRYQVTQFGKPVTLSCSQTLNHNVMYWYQQKSSQAPKLLFHYYDKDFNNEADTPDNFQSRRPNTSFCFLDIRSPGLGDTAMYLCATSRDVGQTNSPLHFGNGTRLTVT.